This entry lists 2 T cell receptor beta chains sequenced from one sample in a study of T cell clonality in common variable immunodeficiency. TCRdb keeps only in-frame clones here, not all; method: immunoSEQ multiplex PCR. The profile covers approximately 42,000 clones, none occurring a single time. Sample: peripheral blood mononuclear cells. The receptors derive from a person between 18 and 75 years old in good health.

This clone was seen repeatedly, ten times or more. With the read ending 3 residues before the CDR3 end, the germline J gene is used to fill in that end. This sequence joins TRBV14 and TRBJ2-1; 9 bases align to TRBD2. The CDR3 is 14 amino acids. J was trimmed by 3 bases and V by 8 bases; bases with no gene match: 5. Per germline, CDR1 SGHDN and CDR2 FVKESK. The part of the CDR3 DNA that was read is TGTGCCAGCCGAACTAGCGGGCACTACAATGAG. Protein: CASRTSGHYNE. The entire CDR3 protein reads CASRTSGHYNEQFF. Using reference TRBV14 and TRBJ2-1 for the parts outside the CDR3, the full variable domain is EAGVTQFPSHSVIEKGQTVTLRCDPISGHDNLYWYRRVMGKEIKFLLHFVKESKQDESGMPNNRFLAERTGGTYSTLKVQPAELEDSGVYFCASRTSGHYNEQFFGPGTRLTVL.

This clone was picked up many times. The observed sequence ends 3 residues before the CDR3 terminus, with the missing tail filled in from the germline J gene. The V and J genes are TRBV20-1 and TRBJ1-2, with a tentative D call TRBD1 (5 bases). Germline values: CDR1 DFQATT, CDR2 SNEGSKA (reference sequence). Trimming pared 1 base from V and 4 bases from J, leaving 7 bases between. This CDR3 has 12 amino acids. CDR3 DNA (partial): TGCAGTGCTAGAGGGCAGGGCTATGGC. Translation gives CSARGQGYG. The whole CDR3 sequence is CSARGQGYGYTF.